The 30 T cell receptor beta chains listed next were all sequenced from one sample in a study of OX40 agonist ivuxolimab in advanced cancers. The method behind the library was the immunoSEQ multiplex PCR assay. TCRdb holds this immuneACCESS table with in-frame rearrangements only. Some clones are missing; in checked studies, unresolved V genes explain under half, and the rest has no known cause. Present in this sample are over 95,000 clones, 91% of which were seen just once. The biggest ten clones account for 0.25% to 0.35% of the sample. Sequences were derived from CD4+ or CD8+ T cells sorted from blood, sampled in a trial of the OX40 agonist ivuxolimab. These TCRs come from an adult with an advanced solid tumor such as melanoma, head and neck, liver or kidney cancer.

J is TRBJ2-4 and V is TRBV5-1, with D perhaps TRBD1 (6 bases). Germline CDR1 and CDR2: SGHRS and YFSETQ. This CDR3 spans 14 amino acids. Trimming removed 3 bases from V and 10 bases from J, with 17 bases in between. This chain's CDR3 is CASSSNSGTPIQYF. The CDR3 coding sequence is TGCGCCAGCAGCTCCAACTCCGGGACACCTATTCAGTACTTC.

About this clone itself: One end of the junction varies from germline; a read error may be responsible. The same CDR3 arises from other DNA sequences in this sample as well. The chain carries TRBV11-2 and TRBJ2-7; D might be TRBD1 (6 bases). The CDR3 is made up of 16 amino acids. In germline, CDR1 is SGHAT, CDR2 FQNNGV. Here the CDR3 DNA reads TGTGCCAGCAGCTTAGGAACAGGGATAGGCTCCTACGAGCAGTACTTT. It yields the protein CASSLGTGIGSYEQYF. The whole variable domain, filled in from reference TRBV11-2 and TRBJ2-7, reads EAGVAQSPRYKIIEKRQSVAFWCNPISGHATLYWYQQILGQGPKLLIQFQNNGVVDDSQLPKDRFSAERLKGVDSTLKIQPAKLEDSAVYLCASSLGTGIGSYEQYFGPGTRLTVT.

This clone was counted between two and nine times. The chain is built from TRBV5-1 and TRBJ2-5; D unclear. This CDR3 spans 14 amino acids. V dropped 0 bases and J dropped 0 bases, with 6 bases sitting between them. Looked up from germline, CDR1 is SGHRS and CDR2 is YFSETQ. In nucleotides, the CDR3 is TGCGCCAGCAGCTTGGGCCCTAACCAAGAGACCCAGTACTTC. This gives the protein CASSLGPNQETQYF.

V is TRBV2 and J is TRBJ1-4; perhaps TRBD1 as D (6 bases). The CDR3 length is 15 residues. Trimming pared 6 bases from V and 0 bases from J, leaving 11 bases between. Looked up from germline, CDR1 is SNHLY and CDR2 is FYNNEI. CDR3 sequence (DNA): TGTGCCAGCAGCGCCGGGACATCAACTAATGAAAAACTGTTTTTT. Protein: CASSAGTSTNEKLFF.

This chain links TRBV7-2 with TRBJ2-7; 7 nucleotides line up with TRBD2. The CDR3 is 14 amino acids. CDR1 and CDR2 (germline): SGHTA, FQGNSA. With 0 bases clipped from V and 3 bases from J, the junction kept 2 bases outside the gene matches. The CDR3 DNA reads TGTGCCAGCAGCTTAGCGGGAGGGGACTACGAGCAGTACTTC. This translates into CASSLAGGDYEQYF.

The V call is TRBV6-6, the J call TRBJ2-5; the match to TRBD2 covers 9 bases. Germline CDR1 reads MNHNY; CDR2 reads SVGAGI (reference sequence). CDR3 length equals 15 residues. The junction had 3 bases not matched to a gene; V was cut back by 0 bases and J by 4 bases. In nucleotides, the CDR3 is TGTGCCAGCAGTTACTCCCGGACTAGCGCAGAGACCCAGTACTTC. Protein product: CASSYSRTSAETQYF.

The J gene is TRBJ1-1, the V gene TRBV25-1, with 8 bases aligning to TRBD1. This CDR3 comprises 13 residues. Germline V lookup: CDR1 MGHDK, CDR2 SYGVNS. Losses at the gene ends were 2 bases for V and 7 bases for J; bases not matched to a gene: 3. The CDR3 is CASSEQGAIEAFF. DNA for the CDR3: TGTGCCAGCAGTGAACAGGGGGCAATTGAAGCTTTCTTT.

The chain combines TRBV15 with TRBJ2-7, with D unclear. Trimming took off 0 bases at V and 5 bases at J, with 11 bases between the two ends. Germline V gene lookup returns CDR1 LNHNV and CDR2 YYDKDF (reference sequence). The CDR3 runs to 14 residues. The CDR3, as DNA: TGTGCCACCAGCAGAGAGTCTCGGCTGCACGAGCAGTACTTC. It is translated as CATSRESRLHEQYF.

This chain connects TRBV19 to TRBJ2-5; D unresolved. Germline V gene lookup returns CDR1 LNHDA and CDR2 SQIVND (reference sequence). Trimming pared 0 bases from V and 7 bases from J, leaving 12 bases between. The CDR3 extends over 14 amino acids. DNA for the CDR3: TGTGCCAGTAGTATAGATCTACGAACTGGGACCCAGTACTTC. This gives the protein CASSIDLRTGTQYF.

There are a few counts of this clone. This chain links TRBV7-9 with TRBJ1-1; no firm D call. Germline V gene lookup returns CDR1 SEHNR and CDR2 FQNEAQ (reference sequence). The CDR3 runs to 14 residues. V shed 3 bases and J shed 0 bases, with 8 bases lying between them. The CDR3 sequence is CASSFASMNTEAFF. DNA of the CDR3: TGTGCCAGCAGCTTCGCCAGCATGAACACTGAAGCTTTCTTT. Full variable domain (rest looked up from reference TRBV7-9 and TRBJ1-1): DTGVSQNPRHKITKRGQNVTFRCDPISEHNRLYWYRQTLGQGPEFLTYFQNEAQLEKSRLLSDRFSAERPKGSFSTLEIQRTEQGDSAMYLCASSFASMNTEAFFGQGTRLTVV.

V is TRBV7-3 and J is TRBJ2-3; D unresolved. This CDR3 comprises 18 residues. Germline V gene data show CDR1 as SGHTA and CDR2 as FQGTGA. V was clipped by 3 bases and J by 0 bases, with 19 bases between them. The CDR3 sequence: CASSFREPRPDSTDTQYF. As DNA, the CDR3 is TGTGCCAGCAGCTTTCGTGAACCTCGTCCGGATAGCACAGATACGCAGTATTTT. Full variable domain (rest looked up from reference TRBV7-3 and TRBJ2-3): GAGVSQTPSNKVTEKGKYVELRCDPISGHTALYWYRQSLGQGPEFLIYFQGTGAADDSGLPNDRFFAVRPEGSVSTLKIQRTERGDSAVYLCASSFREPRPDSTDTQYFGPGTRLTVL.

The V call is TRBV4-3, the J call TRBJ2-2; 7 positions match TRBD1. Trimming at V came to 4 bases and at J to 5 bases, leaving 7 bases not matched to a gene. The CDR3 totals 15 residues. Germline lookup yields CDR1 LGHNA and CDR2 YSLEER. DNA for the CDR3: TGCGCCAGCAGCCCAAAGGGGGCGCGAACCGGGGAGCTGTTTTTT. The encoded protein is CASSPKGARTGELFF.

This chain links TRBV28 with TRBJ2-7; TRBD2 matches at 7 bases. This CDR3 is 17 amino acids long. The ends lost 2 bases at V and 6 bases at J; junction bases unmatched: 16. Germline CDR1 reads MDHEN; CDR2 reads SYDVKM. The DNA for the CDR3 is TGTGCCAGCAGTTTAGATGGGTTGGCGGGAGTAGAATCCGAGCAGTACTTC. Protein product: CASSLDGLAGVESEQYF.

The CDR3, as DNA: TGTGCCAGCAGTAACCCCGGGACAGGCAAATATGGCTACACCTTC. Translation gives CASSNPGTGKYGYTF. V usage is TRBV2 and J usage is TRBJ1-2, with 8 positions matching TRBD1. The CDR3 has 15 residues. With V trimmed by 5 bases and J by 5 bases, 10 bases remained unmatched. Germline CDR1 is SNHLY and CDR2 is FYNNEI.

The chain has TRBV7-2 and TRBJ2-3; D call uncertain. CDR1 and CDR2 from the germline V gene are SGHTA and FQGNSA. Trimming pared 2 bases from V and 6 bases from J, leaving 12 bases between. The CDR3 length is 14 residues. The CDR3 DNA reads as TGTGCCAGCAGCTTAATACTACGGTCGGATACGCAGTATTTT. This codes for CASSLILRSDTQYF.

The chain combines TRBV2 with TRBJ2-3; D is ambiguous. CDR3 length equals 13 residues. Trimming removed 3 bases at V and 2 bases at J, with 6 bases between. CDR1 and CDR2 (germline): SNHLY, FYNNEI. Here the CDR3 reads CASSDRTTDTQYF. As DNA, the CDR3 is TGTGCCAGCAGTGACAGGACCACAGATACGCAGTATTTT.

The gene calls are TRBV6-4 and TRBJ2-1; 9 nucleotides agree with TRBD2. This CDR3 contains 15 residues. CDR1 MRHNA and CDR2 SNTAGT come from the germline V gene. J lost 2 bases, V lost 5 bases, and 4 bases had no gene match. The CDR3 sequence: CASSRLAGAYNEQFF. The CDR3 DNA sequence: TGTGCCAGCAGTCGGTTAGCGGGAGCCTACAATGAGCAGTTCTTC.

In nucleotides, the CDR3 is TGTGCCAGCAGTCGGGTAGCGGGGAACACCGGGGAGCTGTTTTTT. Its protein is CASSRVAGNTGELFF. The V gene is TRBV19, the J gene TRBJ2-2; 7 positions match TRBD2. The germline V gene has CDR1 LNHDA and CDR2 SQIVND (reference sequence). The J segment lost 1 base and the V segment lost 9 bases, leaving 8 bases of the junction unmatched. The CDR3 is 15 residues long.

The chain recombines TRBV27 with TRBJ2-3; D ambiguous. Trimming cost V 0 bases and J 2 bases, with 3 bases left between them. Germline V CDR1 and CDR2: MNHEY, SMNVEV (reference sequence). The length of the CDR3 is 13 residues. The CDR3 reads CASSLSFTDTQYF. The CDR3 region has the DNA TGTGCCAGCAGTTTATCCTTCACAGATACGCAGTATTTT.

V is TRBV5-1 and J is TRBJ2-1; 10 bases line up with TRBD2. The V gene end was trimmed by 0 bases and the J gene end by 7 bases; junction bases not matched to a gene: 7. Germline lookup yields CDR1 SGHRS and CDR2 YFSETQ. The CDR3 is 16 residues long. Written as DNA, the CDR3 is TGCGCCAGCAGCTTGGTGGCTAGCGGGAGTTCGAATGAGCAGTTCTTC. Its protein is CASSLVASGSSNEQFF.

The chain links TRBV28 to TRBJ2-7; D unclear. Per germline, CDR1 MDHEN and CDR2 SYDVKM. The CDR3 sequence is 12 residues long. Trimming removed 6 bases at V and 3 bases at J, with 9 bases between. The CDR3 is CASRTIGYEQYF. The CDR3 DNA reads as TGTGCCAGCAGGACAATAGGCTACGAGCAGTACTTC.

The DNA for the CDR3 is TGTGCCAGCAGTTTGAGTTCGGGAGCTTACGAGCAGTACTTC. Translation gives CASSLSSGAYEQYF. The V call is TRBV28, the J call TRBJ2-7; TRBD2 is a possible D gene (6 bases). The CDR3 covers 14 residues. The V gene's germline CDR1 is MDHEN and CDR2 SYDVKM. The V gene lost 3 bases and the J gene lost 4 bases, with 13 bases spanning the gap.

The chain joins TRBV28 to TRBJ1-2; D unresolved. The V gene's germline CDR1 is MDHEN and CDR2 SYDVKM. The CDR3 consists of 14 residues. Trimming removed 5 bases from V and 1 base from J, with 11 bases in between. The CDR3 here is CASSVGRGNYGYTF. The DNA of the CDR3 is TGTGCCAGCAGTGTTGGCCGGGGTAACTATGGCTACACCTTC.

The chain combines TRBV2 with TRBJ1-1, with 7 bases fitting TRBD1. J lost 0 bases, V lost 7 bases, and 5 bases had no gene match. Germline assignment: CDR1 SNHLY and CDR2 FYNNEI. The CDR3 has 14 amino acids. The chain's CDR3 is CASNRGLMNTEAFF. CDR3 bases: TGTGCCAGCAATAGGGGGCTGATGAACACTGAAGCTTTCTTT. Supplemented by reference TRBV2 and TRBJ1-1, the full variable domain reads EPEVTQTPSHQVTQMGQEVILRCVPISNHLYFYWYRQILGQKVEFLVSFYNNEISEKSEIFDDQFSVERPDGSNFTLKIRSTKLEDSAMYFCASNRGLMNTEAFFGQGTRLTVV.

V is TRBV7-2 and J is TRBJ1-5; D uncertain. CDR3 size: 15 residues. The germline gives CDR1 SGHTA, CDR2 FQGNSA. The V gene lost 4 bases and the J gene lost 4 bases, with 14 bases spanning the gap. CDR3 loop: CASSSRSMGNQPQHF. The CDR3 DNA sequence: TGTGCCAGCAGCTCCCGGTCGATGGGGAATCAGCCCCAGCATTTT.

The CDR3 protein is CASSLDFKRETQYF. CDR3 bases: TGTGCCAGCAGCTTAGATTTTAAGCGGGAGACCCAGTACTTC. The V and J genes are TRBV7-7 and TRBJ2-5; weak D call: TRBD2 (5 bases). Germline V lookup: CDR1 SSHAT, CDR2 FNYEAQ (reference sequence). CDR3 length: 14 residues. Trimming shortened V by 1 base and J by 5 bases, and 11 bases separated the two germline ends.

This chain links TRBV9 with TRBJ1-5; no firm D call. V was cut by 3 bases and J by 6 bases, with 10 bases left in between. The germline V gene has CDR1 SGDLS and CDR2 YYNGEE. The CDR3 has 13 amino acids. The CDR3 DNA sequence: TGTGCCAGCAGCGCGGGCTCCGGTCAGCCCCAGCATTTT. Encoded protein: CASSAGSGQPQHF.

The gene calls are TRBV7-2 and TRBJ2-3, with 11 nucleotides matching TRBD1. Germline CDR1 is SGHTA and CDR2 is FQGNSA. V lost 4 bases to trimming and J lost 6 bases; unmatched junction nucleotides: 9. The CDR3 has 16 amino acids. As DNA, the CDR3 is TGTGCCAGCAGCTCCTCCGGGACAGGGGGAGGGGATACGCAGTATTTT. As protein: CASSSSGTGGGDTQYF.

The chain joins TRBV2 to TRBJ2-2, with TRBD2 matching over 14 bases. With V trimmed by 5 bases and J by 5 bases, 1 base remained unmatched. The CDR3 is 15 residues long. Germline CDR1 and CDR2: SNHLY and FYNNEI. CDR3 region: CASSRTSGRTGELFF. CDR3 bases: TGTGCCAGCAGTAGGACTAGCGGGAGGACCGGGGAGCTGTTTTTT.

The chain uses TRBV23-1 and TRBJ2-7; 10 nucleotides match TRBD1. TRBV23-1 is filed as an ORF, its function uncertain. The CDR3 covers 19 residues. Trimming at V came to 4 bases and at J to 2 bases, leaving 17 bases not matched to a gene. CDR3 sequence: CASSPRIGQGESRPYEQYF. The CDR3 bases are TGCGCCAGCAGTCCAAGGATCGGACAGGGGGAGTCGAGACCCTACGAGCAGTACTTC.